This T cell receptor (beta chain) was sequenced for a study of T-cell memory formation after mild COVID-19 (dated by TCRdb to the early 2020s). Regarding the research as a whole: TCR sequence clusters from the two donors were largely donor specific. Longitudinal TCRalpha and TCRbeta repertoire sequencing tracked T-cell clones expanding and contracting after mild COVID-19 in a couple of donors. Two young, previously healthy adult volunteers, one female and one male, were included in the cohort.

Instrument used: Illumina NovaSeq 6000. TCRalpha and TCRbeta cDNA libraries were built by 5'RACE with constant-segment primers, adding sample barcodes and unique molecular identifiers. Trizol reagent was used to extract RNA from every sample. Libraries were amplified in two PCR steps, with a second sample barcode and Illumina TruSeq adapters added in the second step. Libraries were sequenced on an Illumina NovaSeq with 2 x 150 bp paired-end reads. The original pipeline was this. Reads were demultiplexed and collapsed into UMI-guided consensus sequences with migec v1.2.7. Using mixcr v2.1.11, UMI consensuses were aligned to TRA and TRB V and J templates and then assembled into clonotypes. Expanded or contracted clonotypes were those called significant by both edgeR and NoisET, with noise models trained on biological replicates. For edgeR calls, the thresholds were a false discovery rate-adjusted p below 0.01 and a log2 fold-change of 1. As an exploratory analysis of dynamics, max-normalized trajectories of the 1000 most abundant clonotypes were examined by PCA with hierarchical clustering. Separately sequenced CD4+ and CD8+ repertoires were used to assign the CD4 or CD8 phenotype of responding clones. Using fastp at Q25 and MiXCR, TCRdb reprocessed the public reads and kept productive beta chains. Each entry merges the rows of one CDR3 protein and shows their most common DNA and genes. What appears here as the V and J calls and clone size reflects TCRdb's work, not the paper's. This sample lists 29,000 or so distinct CDR3 sequences; around 16% were detected once. Jointly, the top ten make up 1.3% to 1.5% of the sample.

This clonotype has only a few counts. Its specific antigen is unknown. Qualities for individual bases were not recorded, and no much larger clone is one base off. V and J are trimmed by 5 bases and 1 base, and the gene matches miss 6 bases of the junction. The germline V gene (reference sequence) yields GTSNPN for CDR1 and SVGIG for CDR2. From the cysteine up to the phenylalanine, the CDR3 has a length of 15 residues. The kept DNA is CDR3 alone, 45 bases in frame from the first base. PBMCs were isolated by Ficoll-Paque density gradient centrifugation. The paper as a whole reports these results and caveats: Some responding clones were detected in pre-infection memory, suggesting pre-existing cross-reactive memory T cells joined the SARS-CoV-2 response. SARS-CoV-2 specificity was not confirmed for the second-wave clones peaking on day 37. From day 15 to 85, contracting clones showed balanced CD4/CD8 phenotypes, whereas a second wave of clones that expanded from day 15 to 37 leaned towards CD4+. Contracting CD4+ clones were located mainly in the CM and EM memory subsets, whereas CD8+ clones were found to be enriched in EMRA. The study covered only two mild cases, and larger cohorts including severe cases with pre-infection samples were considered necessary.

In this chain, TRBV30 is recombined with TRBJ2-2, and TRBD2 aligns with 8 junction nucleotides. This sequence originates from an adult who had mild COVID-19 (a few samples of this study predate the infection). The sample titles of this study are shuffled in the database, so cell type and time point are left out. The sample was PBMCs or a T cell subset sorted from them (not recorded which). The CDR3 reads as follows: CAWGSLAGNTGELFF. The DNA reads TGTGCCTGGGGGTCCCTAGCGGGGAACACCGGGGAGCTGTTTTTT.